This T cell receptor (beta chain) was identified during a study of blood T cell repertoires in COVID-19. About the research overall: Samples taken during acute and convalescent COVID-19 were collected in the United States, Italy and Spain.

Generated by immunoSEQ multiplex PCR, the TCRdb table keeps only in-frame clones and is missing some. The sample yields 200,000 to 250,000 clones, about 91% seen once. The CDR3 sequence is 15 residues long. V gave up 4 bases and J gave up 1 base; unmatched junction bases: 5. CDR1 and CDR2 from the germline V gene are SGHRS and YFSETQ. J is TRBJ2-1 and V is TRBV5-1; TRBD2 agrees at 7 bases. The specimen sequenced was PBMCs or T cells enriched from blood (not recorded which). This sequence originates from a woman in her forties or fifties with acute COVID-19. CDR3 sequence: CASSVRGGSYNEQFF. In nucleotides, the CDR3 is TGCGCCAGCAGCGTGAGGGGAGGGTCCTACAATGAGCAGTTCTTC.